This record concerns one T cell receptor (beta chain) sequence. The CDR3 has 15 amino acids. The germline CDR1 and CDR2 sequences are LNHDA and SQIVND (reference sequence). Trimming took 4 bases from V and 0 from J, leaving 11 bases between them. This sample was taken from a study of cytomegalovirus exposure and HLA in healthy donors. Vbeta (60) and Jbeta (13) primers were used in the PCR. Only in-frame clones appear in the TCRdb table, and some are missing; sequencing was by immunoSEQ multiplex PCR. This table holds about 220,000 clones, 76% found once. The sequenced sample was PBMCs. This TCR derives from a man between 18 and 29 years old in good health and CMV-seronegative. V usage is TRBV19 and J usage is TRBJ2-3, with a tentative D call TRBD2 (6 bases). This chain's CDR3 is CASSSVGLSTDTQYF. CDR3 in DNA: TGTGCCAGTAGTAGCGTGGGACTCAGCACAGATACGCAGTATTTT.